The clone carrying this TCR beta chain was detected only a few times. What it recognizes is unknown. These data are taken from a study of cytomegalovirus exposure and HLA in healthy donors. Notes on the study in general: A later look showed TCR association rates differing by HLA locus, highest for DRB1 and lowest for HLA-C. Presence/absence analyses assumed roughly uniform sequencing depth across donors. A previous analysis found most TCR beta V segments productive roughly 87% or roughly 30% of the time.

The PCR contained 60 Vbeta and 13 Jbeta primers. TCRdb keeps only in-frame clones here, not all; method: immunoSEQ multiplex PCR. The sample holds 200,000 or so clones; 82% are singletons and the top ten take roughly 0.095%. The CDR3 sequence is 16 residues long. Looked up from germline, CDR1 is SGDLS and CDR2 is YYNGEE. Germline trimming cut 4 bases from V and 2 bases from J; bases unmatched to any gene: 12. The receptor was derived from a boy younger than 10 in good health and CMV-seronegative. Sequencing used PBMCs. The genes are TRBV9 and TRBJ2-7, with 7 bases identical to TRBD1. This CDR3 reads CASSPGTVRITYEQYF. CDR3 coding DNA: TGTGCCAGCAGCCCCGGGACAGTCCGAATTACCTACGAGCAGTACTTC.